One sample yielded the 25 T cell receptor beta chains listed below, sequenced in a study of T cells after yellow fever vaccination. TCRdb re-called the 5' RACE reads through MiXCR, storing one row per CDR3 protein. The sample shows some 320,000 distinct CDR3 sequences, under 9% of them seen only once. Specimen: CD4+ T cells sorted from PBMCs, collected 5 days after the yellow fever booster vaccination. These receptors came from a man between 18 and 35 years old who received the YFV17D yellow fever vaccine.

There are a few counts of this clonotype. The V and J genes are TRBV6-2 or TRBV6-3 and TRBJ2-3; 8 bases align to TRBD2. Germline CDR1 is MNHEY and CDR2 is SVGEGT. With V trimmed by 5 bases and J by 0 bases, 13 bases remained unmatched. The CDR3 contains 18 residues. The CDR3 DNA follows: TGTGCCAGCAGTCCTTCCTCGGGTAGCGGGGAAAGCACAGATACGCAGTATTTT. Protein product: CASSPSSGSGESTDTQYF.

This clonotype was seen a handful of times. The gene calls are TRBV6-2 or TRBV6-3 and TRBJ1-1, with D possibly TRBD1 on 5 matching bases. Trimming shortened V by 10 bases and J by 5 bases, and 17 bases separated the two germline ends. The CDR3 has 13 amino acids. Germline V gene data show CDR1 as MNHEY and CDR2 as SVGEGT. CDR3: CATPGAGRTEAFF. The CDR3, as DNA: TGTGCCACCCCTGGGGCAGGGAGGACTGAAGCTTTCTTT.

The V gene is TRBV5-1, the J gene TRBJ2-2; weak D call: TRBD2 (5 bases). The CDR3 is 16 residues long. The V gene's germline CDR1 is SGHRS and CDR2 YFSETQ. V lost 6 bases and J 0 bases, leaving 15 bases between the germline ends. CDR3 region: CASIPRGFTNTGELFF. The DNA for the CDR3 is TGCGCCAGCATACCCCGGGGATTTACGAACACCGGGGAGCTGTTTTTT.

In this sample, this clonotype turned up a few times. V usage is TRBV7-9 and J usage is TRBJ1-1, with D perhaps matching TRBD1 (5 bases). This CDR3 is built from 14 residues. Looked up from germline, CDR1 is SEHNR and CDR2 is FQNEAQ (reference sequence). The V gene lost 6 bases and the J gene lost 6 bases, with 17 bases spanning the gap. CDR3: CASRRDALGAEAFF. For the CDR3, the DNA is TGTGCCAGCAGACGGGACGCTTTGGGGGCTGAAGCTTTCTTT. The entire variable domain, with the rest obtained from reference TRBV7-9 and TRBJ1-1, is as follows: DTGVSQNPRHKITKRGQNVTFRCDPISEHNRLYWYRQTLGQGPEFLTYFQNEAQLEKSRLLSDRFSAERPKGSFSTLEIQRTEQGDSAMYLCASRRDALGAEAFFGQGTRLTVV.

This clonotype was detected ten times or more. The V call is TRBV7-2, the J call TRBJ2-3; possibly TRBD1 or TRBD2 for D (5 bases each). The CDR3 sequence is 16 residues long. V was cut by 1 base and J by 5 bases, with 16 bases left in between. Per the germline V gene, CDR1 is SGHTA and CDR2 is FQGNSA. The DNA of the CDR3 is TGTGCCAGCAGCTTAGGTGGGACGGTCTGGCGAGATACGCAGTATTTT. This codes for CASSLGGTVWRDTQYF.

The chain uses TRBV15 and TRBJ2-3, with D possibly called TRBD1 or TRBD2 (5 bases each). The CDR3 contains 16 residues. The V gene's germline CDR1 is LNHNV and CDR2 YYDKDF (reference sequence). The V gene lost 0 bases and the J gene lost 1 base, with 11 bases spanning the gap. CDR3 sequence reads: CATSRDPGRGTDTQYF. In nucleotides, the CDR3 is TGTGCCACCAGCAGAGATCCGGGACGGGGCACAGATACGCAGTATTTT.

This clonotype was counted many times. V and J are TRBV5-1 and TRBJ2-3, with 9 bases matching TRBD1. J gave up 6 bases and V 4 bases, and 9 bases lay outside the gene matches. CDR3 length: 15 amino acids. Germline V gene data show CDR1 as SGHRS and CDR2 as YFSETQ. The CDR3 spells CASSLGDRVGDTQYF. DNA for the CDR3: TGCGCCAGCAGCCTCGGGGACAGGGTTGGGGATACGCAGTATTTT.

V gene TRBV20-1 combines with J gene TRBJ2-3, with D tentatively TRBD2 (5 bases). Trimming cost V 4 bases and J 0 bases, with 11 bases left between them. Germline assignment: CDR1 DFQATT and CDR2 SNEGSKA (reference sequence). The CDR3 sequence is 14 residues long. The CDR3 loop is CSAKRGGSTDTQYF. In DNA form, the CDR3 reads TGCAGTGCTAAACGTGGCGGGAGCACAGATACGCAGTATTTT.

This clonotype was seen a handful of times. The J gene is TRBJ2-1, the V gene TRBV5-1, with TRBD2 matching 8 bases. This CDR3 contains 15 residues. Trimming cost V 4 bases and J 1 base; bases outside gene matches: 4. CDR1 is SGHRS and CDR2 is YFSETQ in the germline V gene. The CDR3 DNA reads as TGCGCCAGCAGCGGCGGGGGGACTTCCTACAATGAGCAGTTCTTC. Translated: CASSGGGTSYNEQFF.

In this sample, this clonotype turned up a few times. The J gene is TRBJ2-5, the V gene TRBV5-4; a weak D match, TRBD1 (6 bases). Trimming removed 2 bases from V and 4 bases from J, with 18 bases in between. The CDR3 consists of 16 residues. Looked up from germline, CDR1 is SGHNT and CDR2 is YYREEE (reference sequence). The CDR3 protein is CASSLLGAGFGETQYF. The CDR3 DNA is TGTGCCAGCAGCTTACTGGGGGCAGGGTTCGGAGAGACCCAGTACTTC.

The chain employs TRBV7-9 and TRBJ2-6; 10 bases match TRBD1. In germline, CDR1 is SEHNR, CDR2 FQNEAQ (reference sequence). The V segment lost 3 bases and the J segment 4 bases; nucleotides outside the gene matches: 6. This CDR3 region has 17 residues. Here the CDR3 DNA reads TGTGCCAGCAGCTTCGACAGGGGGCGGTTAGGGGCCAACGTCCTGACTTTC. Its translation: CASSFDRGRLGANVLTF.

V and J are TRBV7-2 and TRBJ1-2; D remains ambiguous. Germline values: CDR1 SGHTA, CDR2 FQGNSA. The length of the CDR3 is 13 residues. Trimming left V 1 base short and J 11 bases short, with 14 bases between. In DNA, the CDR3 is TGTGCCAGCAGCTTAGTTAGCTGGGTGGGGTACACCTTC. This sequence encodes CASSLVSWVGYTF.

This clonotype appeared a few times. The gene calls are TRBV7-2 and TRBJ1-2, with 8 bases identical to TRBD1. The CDR3 sequence is 14 residues long. The germline gives CDR1 SGHTA, CDR2 FQGNSA. The junction had 5 bases not matched to a gene; V was cut back by 4 bases and J by 4 bases. CDR3 nucleotides: TGTGCCAGCAGCTCTCGACAGGGGCGCTATGGCTACACCTTC. Its translation is CASSSRQGRYGYTF.

This clonotype came up a few times. CDR3 region: CASSLGPAFF. In DNA form, the CDR3 reads TGTGCCAGCAGTCTGGGACCGGCTTTCTTT. The chain carries TRBV12-3 or TRBV12-4 and TRBJ1-1; TRBD1 might be the D (5 bases). The CDR3 runs 10 residues. Trimming shortened V by 5 bases and J by 11 bases, and 9 bases separated the two germline ends.

This clonotype was seen more than once but under ten times. The rearrangement joins TRBV18 to TRBJ1-1; no firm D call. Germline CDR1 is KGHSH and CDR2 is LQKENI. The CDR3 length is 16 residues. The V end lost 2 bases, the J end lost 1 base, and 14 bases lay between the germline ends. CDR3 region: CASSPNPPIGNTEAFF. The CDR3 DNA reads TGTGCCAGCTCACCAAACCCCCCTATAGGGAACACTGAAGCTTTCTTT.

A few counts support this clonotype. This chain connects TRBV4-2 to TRBJ1-1; D not certain. From germline, CDR1 is LGHNA and CDR2 YNFKEQ. V was clipped by 0 bases and J by 1 base, with 9 bases between them. The CDR3 has 15 residues. The CDR3: CASSQEKGPNTEAFF. Here the CDR3 DNA reads TGTGCCAGCAGCCAAGAGAAGGGTCCGAACACTGAAGCTTTCTTT.

This clonotype was seen at least ten times. The chain joins TRBV7-2 to TRBJ2-1, with D possibly TRBD1 on 6 matching bases. The germline V and J ends were trimmed by 5 bases and 5 bases, with 16 bases remaining between them. This CDR3 comprises 15 residues. CDR1 and CDR2 (germline): SGHTA, FQGNSA. The CDR3 nucleotides read TGTGCCAGCAGCCGACAGGCAGTGCTTGACAATGAGCAGTTCTTC. Protein sequence: CASSRQAVLDNEQFF.

V and J are TRBV7-2 and TRBJ1-2; the match to TRBD1 covers 9 bases. There are 16 residues in the CDR3. CDR1 is SGHTA and CDR2 is FQGNSA in the germline V gene. Trimming at V came to 0 bases and at J to 5 bases, leaving 7 bases not matched to a gene. CDR3 in amino acids: CASSLAGTGGEYGYTF. In DNA, the CDR3 is TGTGCCAGCAGCTTAGCTGGTACAGGGGGCGAATATGGCTACACCTTC.

The rearrangement links TRBV7-2 to TRBJ1-2, with D maybe TRBD1 (6 bases). The CDR3 is 15 amino acids. The V end was cut by 3 bases, the J end by 1 base, with 12 bases between. Germline V gives CDR1 SGHTA, CDR2 FQGNSA. In DNA, the CDR3 is TGTGCCAGCAGCTTCAGGGGAGGCTATAACTATGGCTACACCTTC. Translated: CASSFRGGYNYGYTF.

The chain couples TRBV4-3 to TRBJ2-5, with 9 bases fitting TRBD1. V shed 1 base and J 5 bases; nucleotides not matched to a gene: 8. The CDR3 totals 16 residues. The germline V gene encodes CDR1 LGHNA and CDR2 YSLEER. Written as DNA, the CDR3 is TGCGCCAGCAGCCAAGGAGACAGGGGGAGCGTGGAGACCCAGTACTTC. The encoded protein is CASSQGDRGSVETQYF.

The chain is built from TRBV5-6 and TRBJ1-5; D ambiguous. CDR1 and CDR2 from the germline V gene are SGHDT and YYEEEE. V dropped 0 bases and J dropped 5 bases, with 9 bases sitting between them. This CDR3 has 14 residues. The CDR3 sequence: CASSLAATDQPQHF. CDR3 DNA sequence: TGTGCCAGCAGCTTGGCAGCAACCGATCAGCCCCAGCATTTT.

This clonotype came up a few times. The rearrangement joins TRBV5-1 to TRBJ1-2; no definite D call. Trimming removed 1 base from V and 8 bases from J, with 12 bases in between. The CDR3 spans 13 residues. Per germline, CDR1 SGHRS and CDR2 YFSETQ. The CDR3 bases are TGCGCCAGCAGCTTGAACGGGGTGGAGGGCTACACCTTC. It yields the protein CASSLNGVEGYTF.

The rearrangement links TRBV6-2 or TRBV6-3 to TRBJ1-1, with unresolved D. CDR1 is MNHEY and CDR2 is SVGEGT in the germline V gene. The CDR3 has 13 residues. Trimming removed 2 bases from V and 6 bases from J, with 10 bases in between. Here the CDR3 DNA reads TGTGCCAGCAGTTACCCCATGAGGGCTGAAGCTTTCTTT. Protein sequence: CASSYPMRAEAFF.

This clonotype was counted at least ten times. The V gene is TRBV5-1, the J gene TRBJ2-3; D is perhaps TRBD1 or TRBD2 (5 bases each). The CDR3 has 14 residues. V was trimmed by 6 bases and J by 1 base, leaving 12 bases between them. The V gene's germline CDR1 is SGHRS and CDR2 YFSETQ. The CDR3 sequence: CASKSGQGTDTQYF. CDR3 nucleotide sequence: TGCGCCAGCAAGTCGGGGCAGGGCACAGATACGCAGTATTTT.

The chain is built from TRBV9 and TRBJ1-3, with 8 bases fitting TRBD1. V shed 4 bases, J shed 0 bases, and the junction held 6 bases outside the gene matches. Germline-derived CDR1 and CDR2 are SGDLS and YYNGEE. The CDR3 contains 16 residues. CDR3 DNA: TGTGCCAGCAGCTCGCGACAGGGGCTCTCTGGAAACACCATATATTTT. It specifies CASSSRQGLSGNTIYF.